These 3 T cell receptor beta chains were all obtained from the same sample, sequenced in a study of cytomegalovirus exposure and HLA in healthy donors. PCR involved 60 Vbeta and 13 Jbeta primers. Profiling relied on immunoSEQ multiplex PCR, and the TCRdb table lists in-frame clones only, not all of them. The profile shows 100,000 to 150,000 clones, 80% of them singletons. The sequencing input was PBMCs. The receptors here all came from a woman in her forties in good health and CMV-seronegative.

The chain uses TRBV7-9 and TRBJ2-7; D is uncertain. Trimming cost V 4 bases and J 3 bases, with 13 bases left between them. The CDR3 is 14 residues long. Germline V gives CDR1 SEHNR, CDR2 FQNEAQ (reference sequence). CDR3 bases: TGTGCCAGCAGCTCAGAAACAGAGTACTACGAGCAGTACTTC. Its protein product is CASSSETEYYEQYF.

V gene TRBV6-5 combines with J gene TRBJ2-3; D is possibly TRBD2 (6 bases). CDR3 length: 13 residues. From germline, CDR1 is MNHEY and CDR2 SVGAGI. V dropped 8 bases and J dropped 3 bases, with 12 bases sitting between them. The CDR3 spells CASHSGYTDTQYF. The CDR3 nucleotides are TGTGCCAGCCACAGCGGGTATACAGATACGCAGTATTTT.

This clone was counted between two and nine times. V usage is TRBV7-8 and J usage is TRBJ2-7; weak D call: TRBD2 (5 bases). The CDR3 runs 18 residues. V dropped 7 bases and J dropped 6 bases, with 31 bases sitting between them. The germline V gene has CDR1 SGHVS and CDR2 FQNEAQ. The CDR3 is CASISAAASVIISREQYF. In DNA form, the CDR3 reads TGTGCCAGCATCTCAGCGGCGGCTTCAGTTATAATTTCCCGCGAGCAGTACTTC.